Listed here is a single TCR beta chain. Methods used by the authors: For nucleated cells, counts were estimated from reference gene primer amplification. Only in-frame clones appear in the TCRdb table, and some are missing; sequencing was by immunoSEQ multiplex PCR. V and J calls and clone size are those listed in that table; D and trimming were worked out from the DNA. The sample yields 200,000 to 250,000 clones, 86% seen once. The data belong to a study of blood T cell repertoires in COVID-19. Study at large: The study drew acute and convalescent COVID-19 samples from the United States, Italy and Spain. The cDNA or gDNA used as material had been derived from T cells, B-cell-depleted T cells, or PBMCs.

Germline V lookup: CDR1 MNHEY, CDR2 SVGAGI. This CDR3 region has 13 residues. V lost 5 bases and J lost 4, with 11 bases in between. The TCR sequence derives from a man at least 80 years old with acute or convalescent COVID-19. V and J are TRBV6-5 and TRBJ1-2; D unclear. Sequenced input: peripheral blood. The CDR3 reads CASSPGTVYGYTF. The CDR3 nucleotides are TGTGCCAGCAGTCCGGGAACCGTCTATGGCTACACCTTC.